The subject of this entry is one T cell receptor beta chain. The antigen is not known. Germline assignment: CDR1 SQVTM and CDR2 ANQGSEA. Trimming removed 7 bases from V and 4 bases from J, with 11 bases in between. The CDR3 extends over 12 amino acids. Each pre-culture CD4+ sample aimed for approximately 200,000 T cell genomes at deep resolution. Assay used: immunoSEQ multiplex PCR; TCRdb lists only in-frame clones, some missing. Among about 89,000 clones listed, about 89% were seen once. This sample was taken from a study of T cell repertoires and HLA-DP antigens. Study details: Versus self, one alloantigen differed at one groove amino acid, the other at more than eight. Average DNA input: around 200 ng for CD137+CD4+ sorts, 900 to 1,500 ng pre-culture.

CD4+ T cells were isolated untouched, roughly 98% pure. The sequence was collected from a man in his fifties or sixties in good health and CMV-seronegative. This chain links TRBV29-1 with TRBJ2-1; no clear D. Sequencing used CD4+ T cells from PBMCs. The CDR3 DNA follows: TGCAGCGAGAAGGGTCTTTACAATGAGCAGTTCTTC. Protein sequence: CSEKGLYNEQFF.